This TCR beta chain was sequenced in a study of T cells in Graves' hyperthyroidism and ophthalmopathy. Study-level findings and limits: A model using 13 V-J features told ophthalmopathy apart from stable hyperthyroidism.

Ophthalmopathy cases scored 3 or more on the Clinical Activity Score and 4 or more on NOSPECS grade, with duration below 3 months. It was uncontrolled infection, other autoimmune disease, pregnancy or lactation that excluded patients. Each 10 ml fresh peripheral blood draw supplied the PBMCs. This clonotype was seen many times. The target antigen is unknown. TCR beta CDR3 regions were amplified from RNA. HTBI primers were employed in a first-round RT-PCR of the TCR CDR3. TCRdb reanalysed the multiplex PCR reads using MiXCR and keeps one entry per CDR3 protein. The sample lists hundreds of thousands of distinct CDR3 sequences; 24% were seen once. Trimming removed 3 bases at V and 6 bases at J, with 8 bases between. This CDR3 has 11 residues. Germline values: CDR1 SQVTM, CDR2 ANQGSEA.

V and J are TRBV29-1 and TRBJ1-2; possible D gene TRBD1, 5 bases. What was sequenced was blood. This receptor was identified in a woman aged 30 to 39 with Graves' ophthalmopathy. Here the CDR3 reads CSVESRDGYTF. The CDR3 DNA is TGCAGCGTTGAGAGCAGGGATGGCTACACCTTC.